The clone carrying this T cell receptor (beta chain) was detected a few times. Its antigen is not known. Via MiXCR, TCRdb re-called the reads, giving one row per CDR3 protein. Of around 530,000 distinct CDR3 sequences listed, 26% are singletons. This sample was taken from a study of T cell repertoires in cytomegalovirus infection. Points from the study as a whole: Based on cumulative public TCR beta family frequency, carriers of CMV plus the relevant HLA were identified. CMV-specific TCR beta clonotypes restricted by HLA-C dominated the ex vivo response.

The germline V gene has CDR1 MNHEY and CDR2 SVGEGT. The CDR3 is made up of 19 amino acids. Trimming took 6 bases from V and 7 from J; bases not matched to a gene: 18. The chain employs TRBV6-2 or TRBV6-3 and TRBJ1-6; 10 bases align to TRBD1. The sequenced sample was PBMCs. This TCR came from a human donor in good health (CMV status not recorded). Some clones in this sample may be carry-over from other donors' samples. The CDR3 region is CASSLTGTGASNWNSPLHF. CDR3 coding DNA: TGTGCCAGCAGCCTTACGGGGACAGGGGCGTCAAACTGGAATTCACCCCTCCACTTT.